A selection of T cell receptor beta chains follows, all from one sample in a study of shared clonotypes between healthy human individuals. Clones were sequenced by immunoSEQ multiplex PCR, and TCRdb holds only the in-frame ones, with some missing. The table has roughly 700,000 clones, 80% to 95% seen once; the top ten hold approximately 35%. Sequencing was carried out using memory CD8+ T cells from PBMCs. The receptors come from a man younger than 35 in good health. Some clones in this sample may be carry-over from other donors' samples. The CDR3 runs from the conserved cysteine through the conserved F or W. D genes are given only for firm matches. Where a row states a size, it is once, few, many or the class of an expanded clone; other rows omit it.

size,length,V,D,J,DNA,CDR3
-,16,TRBV5-5,-,TRBJ1-5,TGTGCCAGCAGCTTGTCGAGAACCAAAGGCAATCAGCCCCAGCATTTT,CASSLSRTKGNQPQHF
-,15,TRBV5-6,-,TRBJ1-2,TGTGCCAGCAGCTTGGGGGAAGACACCCCCTATGGCTACACCTTC,CASSLGEDTPYGYTF
-,17,TRBV28,TRBD1,TRBJ2-6,TGTGCCAGCAGTGATAGGACAGGGGATTTGGGGGCCAACGTCCTGACTTTC,CASSDRTGDLGANVLTF
-,11,TRBV7-9,-,TRBJ2-5,TGTGCCAGCAGCCCCCCCGGGGCCCAGTACTTC,CASSPPGAQYF
-,17,TRBV27,TRBD1,TRBJ1-5,TGTGCCAGCAGCCCGGGGACAGCAGAAGTTCGCAATCAGCCCCAGCATTTT,CASSPGTAEVRNQPQHF
-,16,TRBV28,-,TRBJ1-5,TGTGCCAGCAGTCCCTACCCGGACAGCCGCAATCAGCCCCAGCATTTT,CASSPYPDSRNQPQHF
-,15,TRBV2,TRBD1,TRBJ2-2,TGTGCCAGGAGATCAGACAGGGCGAACACCGGGGAGCTGTTTTTT,CARRSDRANTGELFF
-,13,TRBV5-1,-,TRBJ2-4,TGCGCCAGCGGACTCAGGGGCGGCGGTATTCAGTACTTC,CASGLRGGGIQYF
-,13,TRBV2,-,TRBJ1-1,TGTGCCAGCAGCGAAGGGAGCCAGACTGAAGCTTTCTTT,CASSEGSQTEAFF
-,13,TRBV21-1,-,TRBJ1-2,TGTGCCAGCAGTCACCCAGGGGGCTATGGCTACACCTTC,CASSHPGGYGYTF
-,14,TRBV7-9,TRBD1,TRBJ2-7,TGTGCCAGCAGCTGGGACAGGGCACCTCCCGAGCAGTACTTC,CASSWDRAPPEQYF
-,14,TRBV7-9,-,TRBJ1-1,TGTGCCAGCAGCCCCCGGACATTTGGGACCGAAGCTTTCTTT,CASSPRTFGTEAFF
few,14,TRBV2,-,TRBJ2-5,TGTGCCAGCAGTGAATTAGGGTCGCGGGAGACCCAGTACTTC,CASSELGSRETQYF
-,23,TRBV28,-,TRBJ2-5,TGTGCCAGCAGTCATCCTACCCGGGGACGGAAGAATTTATCACCTGCATACCAAGAGACCCAGTACTTC,CASSHPTRGRKNLSPAYQETQYF
-,15,TRBV7-9,TRBD1,TRBJ1-1,TGTGCCAGCAGCCCCAGGACAGGGGGGAACACTGAAGCTTTCTTT,CASSPRTGGNTEAFF
-,11,TRBV7-8,-,TRBJ2-3,TGTGCCAGCAGTTCAAGGGATACGCAGTATTTT,CASSSRDTQYF
-,15,TRBV7-6,-,TRBJ1-3,TGTGCCAGCAGCCGAGACAGGACCTCTGGAAACACCATATATTTT,CASSRDRTSGNTIYF
-,12,TRBV6-6,-,TRBJ2-7,TGTGCCAGCCGAGGGGGCTCCTACGAGCAGTACTTC,CASRGGSYEQYF
few,14,TRBV28,TRBD2,TRBJ2-1,TGTGCCAGCAGTTGGACTAGCGGGAGCGATGAGCAGTTCTTC,CASSWTSGSDEQFF
-,17,TRBV5-4,TRBD2,TRBJ2-5,TGTGCCAGCAGCTTGATAATAGCGGGAGGGCCTGAGGAGACCCAGTACTTC,CASSLIIAGGPEETQYF
-,13,TRBV2,-,TRBJ2-5,TGTGCCAACGCGACCGCCGGGGGAGAGACCCAGTACTTC,CANATAGGETQYF
-,15,TRBV27,-,TRBJ1-2,TGTGCCAGCAGTTCCCGTAACCTCGACGGCTATGGCTACACCTTC,CASSSRNLDGYGYTF
-,13,TRBV27,TRBD1,TRBJ2-4,TGTGCCAGCAGCCAGGGGGATGGAAACATTCAGTACTTC,CASSQGDGNIQYF
-,13,TRBV5-1,-,TRBJ2-7,TGCGCCAGCAGCTTGGAGGCTCGCTACGAGCAGTACTTC,CASSLEARYEQYF
-,13,TRBV4-3,TRBD1,TRBJ2-4,TGCGCCAGCAGCCGAGTTACAGGGGACATTCAGTACTTC,CASSRVTGDIQYF
-,11,TRBV19,-,TRBJ1-1,TGTGCCAGTAGTATAGGTCCTGAAGCTTTCTTT,CASSIGPEAFF
-,14,TRBV27,TRBD2,TRBJ2-3,TGTGCCAGCACCAGCGGGGGGAGCACAGATACGCAGTATTTT,CASTSGGSTDTQYF
-,15,TRBV9,-,TRBJ1-2,TGTGCCAGCAGCGTAAACACAGGGCTTAACTATGGCTACACCTTC,CASSVNTGLNYGYTF
once,15,TRBV4-1,TRBD1,TRBJ2-1,TGCGCCAGCAGCCCTCTGGACAGGGTCGACAATGAGCAGTTCTTC,CASSPLDRVDNEQFF
-,15,TRBV5-1,TRBD1,TRBJ1-2,TGCGCCAGCAGCTTGCCTCCCGACAGGGGGCCTGGCTACACCTTC,CASSLPPDRGPGYTF
-,13,TRBV29-1,TRBD2,TRBJ2-5,TGCAGCGTTGTATGGCTAGCGGGGAGGGAGCAGTACTTC,CSVVWLAGREQYF
-,17,TRBV27,-,TRBJ2-1,TGTGCCAGCAGTATGGACCCACCGGGAAGCTCCTACAATGAGCAGTTCTTC,CASSMDPPGSSYNEQFF
once,15,TRBV19,TRBD1,TRBJ2-7,TGTGCCAGTAGTACGAGGGCAGGGGGCTTGAACGAGCAGTACTTC,CASSTRAGGLNEQYF
-,16,TRBV19,-,TRBJ2-7,TGTGCCAGTAGTGCCATAGCTGGGTTCAACCCCTACGAGCAGTACTTC,CASSAIAGFNPYEQYF
-,14,TRBV19,-,TRBJ1-2,TGTGCCAGTAGTATAGCTGGGCCAGGGATTGGCTACACCTTC,CASSIAGPGIGYTF
-,15,TRBV5-6,-,TRBJ2-1,TGTGCCAGCAGCCCAGGGTCGGGATCCTACAATGAGCAGTTCTTC,CASSPGSGSYNEQFF
once,16,TRBV15,-,TRBJ1-1,TGTGCCACCAGCGGACGACAGCGCCCCCGGGACACTGAAGCTTTCTTT,CATSGRQRPRDTEAFF
-,14,TRBV5-4,TRBD1,TRBJ1-1,TGTGCCAGCAGCTTAACAGGGGGCGGAACTGAAGCTTTCTTT,CASSLTGGGTEAFF
-,19,TRBV27,TRBD2,TRBJ2-1,TGTGCCAGCAGTTTAATACCCCCGACTAGCGGGGTTGCGCTATACGAGCAGTTCTTC,CASSLIPPTSGVALYEQFF
-,14,TRBV7-2,-,TRBJ1-3,TGTGCCAGCAGCTTAGTTGGGTCTGGAAACACCATATATTTT,CASSLVGSGNTIYF